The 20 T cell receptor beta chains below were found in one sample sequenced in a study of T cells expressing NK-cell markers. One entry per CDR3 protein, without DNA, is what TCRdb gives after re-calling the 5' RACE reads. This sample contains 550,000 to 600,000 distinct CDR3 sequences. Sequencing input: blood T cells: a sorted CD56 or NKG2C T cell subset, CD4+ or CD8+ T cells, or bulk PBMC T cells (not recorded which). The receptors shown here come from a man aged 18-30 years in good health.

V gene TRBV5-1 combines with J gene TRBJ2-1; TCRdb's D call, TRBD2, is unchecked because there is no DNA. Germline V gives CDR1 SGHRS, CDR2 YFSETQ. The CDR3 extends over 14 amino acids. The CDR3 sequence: CASRLAGVVNEQFF.

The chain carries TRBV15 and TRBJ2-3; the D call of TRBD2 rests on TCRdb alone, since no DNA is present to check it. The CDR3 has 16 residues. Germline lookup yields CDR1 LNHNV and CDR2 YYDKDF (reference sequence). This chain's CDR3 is CATRGTGLANTDTQYF.

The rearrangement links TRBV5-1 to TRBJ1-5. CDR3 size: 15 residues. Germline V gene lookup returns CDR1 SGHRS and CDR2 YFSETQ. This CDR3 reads CASSLGWAHNQPQHF.

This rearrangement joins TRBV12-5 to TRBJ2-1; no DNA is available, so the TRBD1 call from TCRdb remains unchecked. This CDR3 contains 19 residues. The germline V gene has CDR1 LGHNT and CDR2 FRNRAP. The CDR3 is CASGLVPGVETWLDNEQFF.

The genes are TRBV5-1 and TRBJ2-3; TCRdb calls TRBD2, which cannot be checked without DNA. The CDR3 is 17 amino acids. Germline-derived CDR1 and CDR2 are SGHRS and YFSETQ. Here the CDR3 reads CASSLGNREEVTDTQYF.

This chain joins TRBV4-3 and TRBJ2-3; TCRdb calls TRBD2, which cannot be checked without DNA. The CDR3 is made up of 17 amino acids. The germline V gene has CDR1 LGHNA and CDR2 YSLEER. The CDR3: CASSQGKRRRSTDTQYF.

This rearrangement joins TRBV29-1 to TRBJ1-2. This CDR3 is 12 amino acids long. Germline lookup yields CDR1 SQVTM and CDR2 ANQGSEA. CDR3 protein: CSVAPSNYGYTF.

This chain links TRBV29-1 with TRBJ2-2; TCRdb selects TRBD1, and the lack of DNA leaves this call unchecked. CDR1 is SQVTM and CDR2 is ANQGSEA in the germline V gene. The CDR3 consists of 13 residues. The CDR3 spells CSVVAAGHGELFF.

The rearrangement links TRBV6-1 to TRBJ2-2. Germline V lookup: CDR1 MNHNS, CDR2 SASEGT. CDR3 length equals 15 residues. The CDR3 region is CASSLTRQNTGELFF.

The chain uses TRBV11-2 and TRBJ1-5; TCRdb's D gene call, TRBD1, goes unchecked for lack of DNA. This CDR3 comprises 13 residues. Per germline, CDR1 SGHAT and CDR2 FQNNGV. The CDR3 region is CASSFAQGQPQHF.

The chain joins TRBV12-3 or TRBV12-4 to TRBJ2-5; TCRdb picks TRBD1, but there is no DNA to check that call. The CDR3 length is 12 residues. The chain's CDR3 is CASSPGGETQYF.

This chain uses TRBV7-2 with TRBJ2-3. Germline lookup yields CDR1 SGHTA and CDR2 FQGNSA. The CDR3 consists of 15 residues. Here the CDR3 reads CASRPSGSNSDTQYF.

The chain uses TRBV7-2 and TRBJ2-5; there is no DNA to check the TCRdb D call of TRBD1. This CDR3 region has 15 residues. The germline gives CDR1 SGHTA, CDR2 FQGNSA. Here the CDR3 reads CASSFGIIPRETQYF.

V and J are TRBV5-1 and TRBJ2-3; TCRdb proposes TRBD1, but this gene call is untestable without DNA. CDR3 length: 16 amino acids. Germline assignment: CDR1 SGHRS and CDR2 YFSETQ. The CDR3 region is CASSLDIGTHTDTQYF.

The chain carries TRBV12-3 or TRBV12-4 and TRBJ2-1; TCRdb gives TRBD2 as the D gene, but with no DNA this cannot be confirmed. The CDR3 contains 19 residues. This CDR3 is CASSLAAAGGPKVYNEQFF.

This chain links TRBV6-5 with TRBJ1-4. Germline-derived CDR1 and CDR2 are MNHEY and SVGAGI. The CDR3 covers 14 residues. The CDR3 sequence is CASSPGGIREKLFF.

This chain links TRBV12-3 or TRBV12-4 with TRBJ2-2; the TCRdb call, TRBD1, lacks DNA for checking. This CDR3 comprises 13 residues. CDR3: CASSEGYYGELFF.

CDR3: CASSQDLGGPIQYF. The chain couples TRBV4-3 to TRBJ2-4; TCRdb names TRBD2, which stays unverified in the absence of DNA. Germline V gives CDR1 LGHNA, CDR2 YSLEER. CDR3 size: 14 residues.

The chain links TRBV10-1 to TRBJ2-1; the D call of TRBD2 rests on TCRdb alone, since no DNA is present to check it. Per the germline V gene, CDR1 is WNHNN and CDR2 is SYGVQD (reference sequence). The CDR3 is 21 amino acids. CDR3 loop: CASSESLAGRTAEGGENEQFF.

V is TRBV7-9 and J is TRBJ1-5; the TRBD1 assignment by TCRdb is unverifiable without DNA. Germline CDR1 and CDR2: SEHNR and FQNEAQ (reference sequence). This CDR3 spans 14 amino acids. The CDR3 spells CASSPDGGGQPQHF.